Listed here are 11 T cell receptor beta chains from one sample, sequenced in a study of CXCR3-negative and CXCR3-positive naive CD8 T cells. Findings of the study overall: In CXCR3-positive naive cells, the TRB CDR3s were more hydrophobic than in CXCR3-negative naive cells.

TRB cDNA libraries were made by UMI-labeled 5' RACE. TCRdb reprocessed the 5' RACE reads and reports one entry per CDR3 protein, with no DNA. Its listing shows about 120,000 distinct CDR3 sequences. The antigens for these receptors are not known. The sample was naive CXCR3+ CD8+ T cells from blood. As for subset: CD45RO-CCR7+CD27+CD95- naive CD8+ T cells expressing CXCR3 (TNR3+). These receptors came from a human donor in good health. Some clones in this sample may be carry-over from other donors' samples.

This rearrangement joins TRBV28 to TRBJ2-5; TCRdb's D call of TRBD1 is untestable without DNA. The CDR3 has 16 residues. Per germline, CDR1 MDHEN and CDR2 SYDVKM. This CDR3 is CASSTYRQVTQETQYF.

The chain couples TRBV10-2 to TRBJ1-1; TCRdb names TRBD1, which stays unverified in the absence of DNA. The CDR3 totals 14 residues. Germline CDR1 is WSHSY and CDR2 is SAAADI. CDR3 residues: CASRTGRGETEAFF.

This chain connects TRBV9 to TRBJ2-1. CDR1 SGDLS and CDR2 YYNGEE come from the germline V gene. The CDR3 runs 13 residues. The CDR3 here is CASSVIFDNEQFF. Full variable domain (rest looked up from reference TRBV9 and TRBJ2-1): DSGVTQTPKHLITATGQRVTLRCSPRSGDLSVYWYQQSLDQGLQFLIQYYNGEERAKGNILERFSAQQFPDLHSELNLSSLELGDSALYFCASSVIFDNEQFFGPGTRLTVL.

This chain uses TRBV15 with TRBJ2-1; TCRdb's D call, TRBD1, is unchecked because there is no DNA. The CDR3 length is 17 residues. The germline CDR1 and CDR2 sequences are LNHNV and YYDKDF (reference sequence). This chain's CDR3 is CATSRDLVDRVTNEQFF.

The rearrangement uses TRBV27 and TRBJ2-1; the D gene TCRdb calls, TRBD1, cannot be checked with no DNA. The CDR3 contains 15 residues. Germline CDR1 and CDR2: MNHEY and SMNVEV (reference sequence). CDR3 loop: CASSLVGQGYNEQFF.

The gene calls are TRBV5-1 and TRBJ2-7; TCRdb lists TRBD1, though no DNA is available to test this call. Germline CDR1 is SGHRS and CDR2 is YFSETQ. CDR3 length: 14 residues. The CDR3 loop is CASSPGPQPGEQYF.

The rearrangement uses TRBV20-1 and TRBJ2-5; TCRdb designates TRBD1, a call that cannot be tested without DNA. Germline V CDR1 and CDR2: DFQATT, SNEGSKA (reference sequence). This CDR3 is 13 amino acids long. Here the CDR3 reads CSASDRIQETQYF.

V and J are TRBV5-1 and TRBJ1-2; the TCRdb call, TRBD1, lacks DNA for checking. The CDR3 is 12 residues long. Per the germline V gene, CDR1 is SGHRS and CDR2 is YFSETQ. The chain's CDR3 is CASSTTGTENTF.

The chain has TRBV4-2 and TRBJ2-7; the D call from TCRdb, TRBD1, cannot be confirmed without DNA. CDR3 length equals 16 residues. Germline loops: CDR1 LGHNA, CDR2 YNFKEQ. The CDR3 sequence is CASSQTTGRPFEEQYF.

The V and J genes are TRBV7-8 and TRBJ2-3; TCRdb indicates TRBD1, and absent DNA this call remains unverified. The CDR3 totals 18 residues. From germline, CDR1 is SGHVS and CDR2 FQNEAQ. The CDR3 sequence: CASSLRAGAGGATDTQYF.

V and J are TRBV19 and TRBJ2-6. The CDR3 is made up of 14 amino acids. Per germline, CDR1 LNHDA and CDR2 SQIVND (reference sequence). The CDR3 region is CASSPESGANVLTF.